This T cell receptor (beta chain) was captured in a study of T cell repertoires in cytomegalovirus infection. MiXCR, run by TCRdb on the reads, gives a single entry per CDR3 protein. The sample records about 160,000 distinct CDR3 sequences, roughly 18% being singletons. This clonotype was recorded a few times. The length of the CDR3 is 16 residues. CDR1 SEHNR and CDR2 FQNEAQ come from the germline V gene (reference sequence). Trimming left V 4 bases short and J 1 base short, with 16 bases between. The rearrangement links TRBV7-9 to TRBJ1-1; D not resolved. The TCR comes from a human donor in good health (CMV status not recorded). Some clones in this sample may be carry-over from other donors' samples. The sequenced sample was CD8+ T cells from PBMCs. DNA of the CDR3: TGTGCCAGCAGCTCGGGGATCGACACAGCGAACACTGAAGCTTTCTTT. Amino acids: CASSSGIDTANTEAFF.